A single sample gave rise to the 32 T cell receptor beta chains below, sequenced in a study of blood T cell repertoires in COVID-19. The assay was immunoSEQ multiplex PCR, and TCRdb's table has in-frame clones only and misses some. The sample lists some 20,000 clones, 87% seen once, with 7.5% to 9% in the top ten. Material for sequencing was peripheral blood. These receptor sequences come from a human donor in a cohort sampled during active COVID-19. The donor label of this sample is uncertain.

This chain uses TRBV5-1 with TRBJ2-1; 13 bases map to TRBD2. The CDR3 runs 18 residues. Germline values: CDR1 SGHRS, CDR2 YFSETQ. Trimming at V came to 4 bases and at J to 1 base, leaving 8 bases not matched to a gene. CDR3 region: CASSGRLAGGSSYNEQFF. CDR3 DNA: TGCGCCAGCAGCGGAAGACTAGCGGGAGGTTCTTCCTACAATGAGCAGTTCTTC. Based on the CDR3 plus reference TRBV5-1 and TRBJ2-1, the full variable domain is KAGVTQTPRYLIKTRGQQVTLSCSPISGHRSVSWYQQTPGQGLQFLFEYFSETQRNKGNFPGRFSGRQFSNSRSEMNVSTLELGDSALYLCASSGRLAGGSSYNEQFFGPGTRLTVL.

V gene TRBV10-2 combines with J gene TRBJ1-1; TRBD1 might be the D (5 bases). V dropped 3 bases and J dropped 10 bases, with 12 bases sitting between them. Germline V gene lookup returns CDR1 WSHSY and CDR2 SAAADI. This CDR3 is 12 amino acids long. DNA for the CDR3: TGCGCCAGCAGTGAAGGGCAGGGCAGAGCTTTCTTT. Its protein is CASSEGQGRAFF.

The chain is built from TRBV7-9 and TRBJ2-2, with D possibly being TRBD2 (5 bases). The CDR3 extends over 16 amino acids. From germline, CDR1 is SEHNR and CDR2 FQNEAQ (reference sequence). Trimming cost V 4 bases and J 1 base, with 13 bases left between them. CDR3: CASSYRERENTGELFF. The CDR3 coding sequence is TGTGCCAGCAGCTACCGGGAACGGGAGAACACCGGGGAGCTGTTTTTT.

The CDR3 sequence: CASSPLTGRITGELFF. DNA of the CDR3: TGTGCCAGCAGCCCCCTGACAGGGAGGATCACCGGGGAGCTGTTTTTT. V gene TRBV9 combines with J gene TRBJ2-2; possibly TRBD1 for D (7 bases). This CDR3 region has 16 residues. V lost 4 bases and J lost 4, with 17 bases in between. Germline V lookup: CDR1 SGDLS, CDR2 YYNGEE.

CDR3 in amino acids: CASSFNPGGDTEAFF. In DNA form, the CDR3 reads TGTGCCAGCAGCTTCAATCCAGGGGGTGATACTGAAGCTTTCTTT. The J gene is TRBJ1-1, the V gene TRBV6-5, with 7 bases that match TRBD1. CDR1 is MNHEY and CDR2 is SVGAGI in the germline V gene. V trimming: 6 bases; J trimming: 5 bases; junction bases outside the gene matches: 12. The CDR3 has 15 residues.

This clone is a singleton in its sample. The V and J genes are TRBV6-6 and TRBJ2-3, with 8 bases matching TRBD2. Trimming cost V 5 bases and J 3 bases; bases outside gene matches: 13. The CDR3 is 17 residues long. The germline CDR1 and CDR2 sequences are MNHNY and SVGAGI (reference sequence). The CDR3: CASSPRGAGGGTDTQYF. CDR3 coding DNA: TGTGCCAGCAGTCCCCGGGGGGCGGGAGGTGGTACAGATACGCAGTATTTT.

The V gene is TRBV5-1, the J gene TRBJ1-2, with 12 nucleotides matching TRBD1. The CDR3 extends over 15 amino acids. Germline V lookup: CDR1 SGHRS, CDR2 YFSETQ. The junction had 7 bases not matched to a gene; V was cut back by 4 bases and J by 6 bases. CDR3: CASSQGDRGQDGYTF. In DNA form, the CDR3 reads TGCGCCAGCAGCCAGGGGGACAGGGGGCAGGATGGCTACACCTTC.

The rearrangement uses TRBV9 and TRBJ2-5, with unresolved D. Trimming shortened V by 0 bases and J by 4 bases, and 7 bases separated the two germline ends. Germline CDR1 reads SGDLS; CDR2 reads YYNGEE. This CDR3 is 13 amino acids long. Here the CDR3 reads CASSVGARETQYF. CDR3 DNA: TGTGCCAGCAGCGTAGGAGCGAGAGAGACCCAGTACTTC.

This chain joins TRBV2 and TRBJ2-6; D ambiguous. Trimming took 4 bases from V and 1 from J, leaving 5 bases between them. Per germline, CDR1 SNHLY and CDR2 FYNNEI. The CDR3 extends over 14 amino acids. CDR3 bases: TGTGCCAGCAGTGTTCAGTCTGGGGCCAACGTCCTGACTTTC. Encoded protein: CASSVQSGANVLTF.

The J gene is TRBJ1-2, the V gene TRBV14; the D is unclear. CDR3 length equals 14 residues. Trimming cost V 4 bases and J 3 bases, with 12 bases left between them. CDR1 SGHDN and CDR2 FVKESK come from the germline V gene. As DNA, the CDR3 is TGTGCCAGCAGCCTATTTCCCGGGGACTATGGCTACACCTTC. This encodes CASSLFPGDYGYTF.

V usage is TRBV7-6 and J usage is TRBJ2-7, with 9 bases matching TRBD2. Per the germline V gene, CDR1 is SGHVS and CDR2 is FNYEAQ. This CDR3 has 15 residues. The V gene end was trimmed by 3 bases and the J gene end by 3 bases; junction bases not matched to a gene: 6. CDR3 residues: CASSFGGGRDYEQYF. CDR3 coding DNA: TGTGCCAGCAGCTTCGGTGGCGGGAGGGACTACGAGCAGTACTTC.

The chain is built from TRBV30 and TRBJ2-3, with D tentatively TRBD1 (6 bases). The V gene's germline CDR1 is GTSNPN and CDR2 SVGIG (reference sequence). The CDR3 is made up of 12 amino acids. The V end lost 5 bases, the J end lost 4 bases, and 10 bases lay between the germline ends. The DNA of the CDR3 is TGTGCCTGGGGGGGACAACCAGATACGCAGTATTTT. Translated: CAWGGQPDTQYF.

V and J are TRBV5-4 and TRBJ1-2, with unresolved D. The CDR3 is made up of 15 amino acids. The germline V and J ends were trimmed by 1 base and 3 bases, with 13 bases remaining between them. In germline, CDR1 is SGHNT, CDR2 YYREEE (reference sequence). CDR3 nucleotides: TGTGCCAGCAGCTTGAGGCCTAAAGGAGACTATGGCTACACCTTC. Its protein is CASSLRPKGDYGYTF.

Judged by abundance, this clone is medium-sized. The chain links TRBV25-1 to TRBJ1-2; 7 bases fit TRBD1. CDR3 length equals 11 residues. V was clipped by 10 bases and J by 7 bases; unmatched bases: 6. CDR1 and CDR2 (germline): MGHDK, SYGVNS. As DNA, the CDR3 is TGTGCCACCCAGGGGGTCGGTGGCTACACCTTC. It codes for CATQGVGGYTF.

The chain uses TRBV4-2 and TRBJ1-4, with D possibly TRBD1 on 5 matching bases. The CDR3 extends over 14 amino acids. Germline V CDR1 and CDR2: LGHNA, YNFKEQ. Between the trimmed V and J ends, which lost 3 bases and 6 bases, there was a span of 11 bases. CDR3 sequence: CASSQEGRDEKLFF. DNA of the CDR3: TGTGCCAGCAGCCAGGAGGGACGTGATGAAAAACTGTTTTTT.

This chain connects TRBV11-2 to TRBJ1-4; 9 bases are a match to TRBD1. The germline gives CDR1 SGHAT, CDR2 FQNNGV. V was clipped by 2 bases and J by 8 bases; unmatched bases: 18. This CDR3 is built from 19 residues. The CDR3 coding sequence is TGTGCCAGCAGCTTATTCTCGGTATTCGCGGGACAGGGTAGAGAAAAACTGTTTTTT. Encoded protein: CASSLFSVFAGQGREKLFF.

The chain is built from TRBV28 and TRBJ2-7; 8 nucleotides match TRBD2. V gave up 4 bases and J gave up 2 bases; unmatched junction bases: 7. This CDR3 spans 15 amino acids. Germline CDR1 is MDHEN and CDR2 is SYDVKM. The CDR3 here is CASSSLGTRPYEQYF. The CDR3 region has the DNA TGTGCCAGCAGTTCCCTCGGGACTAGACCCTACGAGCAGTACTTC.

The rearrangement joins TRBV27 to TRBJ2-1, with TRBD2 as a possible D gene (7 bases). Germline V lookup: CDR1 MNHEY, CDR2 SMNVEV (reference sequence). V was cut by 2 bases and J by 4 bases, with 9 bases left in between. This CDR3 region has 14 residues. This chain's CDR3 is CASSLEGGYNEQFF. In DNA form, the CDR3 reads TGTGCCAGCAGTTTAGAGGGGGGGTACAATGAGCAGTTCTTC.

The V and J genes are TRBV5-6 and TRBJ1-2; 12 positions agree with TRBD1. Germline CDR1 SGHDT, CDR2 YYEEEE. The length of the CDR3 is 16 residues. Germline trimming cut 4 bases from V and 7 bases from J; bases unmatched to any gene: 11. The chain's CDR3 is CASSESRDRGLSGYTF. For the CDR3, the DNA is TGTGCCAGCAGCGAATCCCGGGACAGGGGGCTGTCTGGCTACACCTTC.

The genes are TRBV5-1 and TRBJ1-1, with D maybe TRBD1 (5 bases). The CDR3 length is 15 residues. Trimming removed 0 bases from V and 4 bases from J, with 13 bases in between. CDR1 SGHRS and CDR2 YFSETQ come from the germline V gene. The CDR3 here is CASSLVEVGGTEAFF. The CDR3 coding sequence is TGCGCCAGCAGCTTGGTGGAAGTCGGGGGCACTGAAGCTTTCTTT. Full variable domain (outside the CDR3, taken from reference TRBV5-1 and TRBJ1-1): KAGVTQTPRYLIKTRGQQVTLSCSPISGHRSVSWYQQTPGQGLQFLFEYFSETQRNKGNFPGRFSGRQFSNSRSEMNVSTLELGDSALYLCASSLVEVGGTEAFFGQGTRLTVV.

The chain joins TRBV24-1 to TRBJ2-5; TRBD2 matches at 13 bases. Losses at the gene ends were 8 bases for V and 5 bases for J; bases not matched to a gene: 7. CDR3 size: 15 residues. Germline V gene lookup returns CDR1 KGHDR and CDR2 SFDVKD. The CDR3 DNA follows: TGTGCCACCAAACTAGCGGGAGGGCCGCTGGAGACCCAGTACTTC. Amino acids: CATKLAGGPLETQYF.

The rearrangement uses TRBV9 and TRBJ2-5; possibly TRBD1 for D (5 bases). The CDR3 sequence is 16 residues long. Germline V gene data show CDR1 as SGDLS and CDR2 as YYNGEE. Trimming stripped 4 bases from V and 13 bases from J, with 29 bases between. The CDR3 region is CASSSQVLNVATEMYF. The CDR3 nucleotides are TGTGCCAGCAGCTCACAGGTGCTAAATGTGGCCACAGAGATGTACTTC.

The chain has TRBV3-1 (or the pseudogene TRBV3-2) and TRBJ2-7; D is perhaps TRBD2 (6 bases). Trimming shortened V by 1 base and J by 3 bases, and 13 bases separated the two germline ends. Looked up from germline, CDR1 is LGHDT and CDR2 is YNNKEL (reference sequence). This CDR3 has 15 amino acids. The CDR3 region is CASSQGAGIGYEQYF. The CDR3 coding sequence is TGTGCCAGCAGCCAAGGGGCGGGGATCGGCTACGAGCAGTACTTC.

This chain joins TRBV5-1 and TRBJ2-5, with D possibly TRBD1 on 6 matching bases. The CDR3 consists of 14 residues. Trimming pared 4 bases from V and 3 bases from J, leaving 13 bases between. Per germline, CDR1 SGHRS and CDR2 YFSETQ. CDR3 sequence (DNA): TGCGCCAGCAGCGCCGGGACAAAAGAAGAGACCCAGTACTTC. This gives the protein CASSAGTKEETQYF.

V gene TRBV30 combines with J gene TRBJ1-4; D might be TRBD1 (5 bases). Germline loops: CDR1 GTSNPN, CDR2 SVGIG (reference sequence). V dropped 0 bases and J dropped 4 bases, with 18 bases sitting between them. This CDR3 contains 17 residues. The CDR3 DNA sequence: TGTGCCTGGAGTGTAGGGGAGGGGCACCTCTATAATGAAAAACTGTTTTTT. This codes for CAWSVGEGHLYNEKLFF.

The table lists this clone with a count of one. The J gene is TRBJ2-3, the V gene TRBV9; 9 bases match TRBD2. The CDR3 has 15 residues. Germline lookup yields CDR1 SGDLS and CDR2 YYNGEE. J gave up 2 bases and V 4 bases, and 5 bases lay outside the gene matches. The CDR3 nucleotides are TGTGCCAGCAGCCTGACTAGCGGTCACACAGATACGCAGTATTTT. This translates into CASSLTSGHTDTQYF. Full variable domain (rest looked up from reference TRBV9 and TRBJ2-3): DSGVTQTPKHLITATGQRVTLRCSPRSGDLSVYWYQQSLDQGLQFLIQYYNGEERAKGNILERFSAQQFPDLHSELNLSSLELGDSALYFCASSLTSGHTDTQYFGPGTRLTVL.

CDR3 protein: CASSSLRTSGRREQFF. The CDR3 DNA follows: TGTGCCAGCAGTTCCCTCAGGACTAGCGGGAGGCGAGAGCAGTTCTTC. This sequence joins TRBV6-5 and TRBJ2-1; 14 nucleotides align to TRBD2. From germline, CDR1 is MNHEY and CDR2 SVGAGI. J was trimmed by 10 bases and V by 4 bases; bases with no gene match: 9. The length of the CDR3 is 16 residues.

This rearrangement joins TRBV5-6 to TRBJ2-1, with 11 bases fitting TRBD2. The germline V gene has CDR1 SGHDT and CDR2 YYEEEE. The CDR3 spans 16 residues. Unmatched junction bases numbered 3, after V lost 0 bases and J lost 4 bases. This CDR3 is CASSLAGLAAYNEQFF. The CDR3 DNA reads as TGTGCCAGCAGCTTGGCGGGACTAGCGGCATACAATGAGCAGTTCTTC.

The chain employs TRBV6-4 and TRBJ2-2; perhaps TRBD2 as D (6 bases). Germline CDR1 MRHNA, CDR2 SNTAGT. The V end was cut by 3 bases, the J end by 5 bases, with 7 bases between. The CDR3 is 13 residues long. DNA of the CDR3: TGTGCCAGCAGTGAAGGAGGGACCGGGGAGCTGTTTTTT. Its protein product is CASSEGGTGELFF.

The chain carries TRBV5-1 and TRBJ2-3; tentatively, D is TRBD2 (5 bases). Germline V gene data show CDR1 as SGHRS and CDR2 as YFSETQ. V was pared by 9 bases and J by 2 bases, with 16 bases between. The CDR3 has 14 amino acids. The CDR3 region is CATCLERTTDTQYF. CDR3 coding DNA: TGCGCCACCTGCTTGGAGCGGACCACAGATACGCAGTATTTT.

The rearrangement joins TRBV10-2 to TRBJ2-4; the D gene is possibly TRBD1 (6 bases). V dropped 4 bases and J dropped 8 bases, with 9 bases sitting between them. Germline loops: CDR1 WSHSY, CDR2 SAAADI. This CDR3 comprises 12 residues. The CDR3 reads CASSGYRDIQYF. In DNA form, the CDR3 reads TGCGCCAGCAGTGGCTACAGGGACATTCAGTACTTC.

Concerning this clone: The junction shows a germline mismatch at one end, possibly a read error. The J gene is TRBJ2-7, the V gene TRBV7-7, with 11 bases identical to TRBD2. The CDR3 runs to 15 residues. Germline-derived CDR1 and CDR2 are SSHAT and FNYEAQ (reference sequence). The CDR3 DNA follows: TGTGCTAGCAGCCCTACTAGCGGGAGTACCTACGAGCAGTACTTC. Translating it yields CASSPTSGSTYEQYF.